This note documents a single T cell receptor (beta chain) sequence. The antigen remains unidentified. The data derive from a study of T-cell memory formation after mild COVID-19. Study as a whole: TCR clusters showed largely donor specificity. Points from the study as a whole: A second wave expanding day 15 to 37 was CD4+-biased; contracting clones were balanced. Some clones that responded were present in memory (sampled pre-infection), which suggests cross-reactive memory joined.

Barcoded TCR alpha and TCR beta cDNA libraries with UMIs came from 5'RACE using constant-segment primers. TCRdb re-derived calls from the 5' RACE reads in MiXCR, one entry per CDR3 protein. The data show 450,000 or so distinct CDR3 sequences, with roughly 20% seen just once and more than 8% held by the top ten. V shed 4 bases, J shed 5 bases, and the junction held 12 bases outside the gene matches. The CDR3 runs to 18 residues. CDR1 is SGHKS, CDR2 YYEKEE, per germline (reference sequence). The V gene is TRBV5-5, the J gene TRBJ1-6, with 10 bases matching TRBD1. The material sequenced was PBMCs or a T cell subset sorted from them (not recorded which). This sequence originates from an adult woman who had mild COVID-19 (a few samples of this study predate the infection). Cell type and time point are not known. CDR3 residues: CASSVRQGAVSNNSPLHF. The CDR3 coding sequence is TGTGCCAGCAGCGTACGACAGGGGGCTGTTTCGAATAATTCACCCCTCCACTTT.